This T cell receptor beta chain was recorded in a study of CD8 T cells in ankylosing spondylitis. Turning to this clonotype: Its target is unknown.

The study's findings and limits: What seemed typical of ankylosing spondylitis blood was a TCR beta motif built from roughly eight highly homologous variants. Past studies reported some motif variants in reactive arthritis synovial fluid and blood.

TCRdb recomputed calls from the 5' RACE reads with MiXCR, one row per CDR3 protein. Seen here are approximately 30,000 distinct CDR3 sequences, 7.9% observed once, and the top ten hold just under 30%. The CDR3 is 15 amino acids. V was pared by 6 bases and J by 3 bases, with 5 bases of the junction left unmatched. Sequencing was performed on blood. V gene TRBV12-3 or TRBV12-4 combines with J gene TRBJ2-2; 9 bases agree with TRBD1. The receptor comes from a male donor with ankylosing spondylitis or in good health (not recorded which). The CDR3 region has the DNA TGTGCCAGCAGGAACAGGGGGCTGGACACCGGGGAGCTGTTTTTT. As protein: CASRNRGLDTGELFF.